This TCR beta chain was found in a study of cytomegalovirus exposure and HLA in healthy donors. The study's findings and limits: The study flagged approximately 180 TCR beta chains as cytomegalovirus-associated.

With regard to this clone: Antigen unknown.

PCR amplification relied on 60 Vbeta primers (plus 13 Jbeta primers). Profiling relied on immunoSEQ multiplex PCR, and the TCRdb table lists in-frame clones only, not all of them. The sample lists some 160,000 clones, around three quarters occurring once. Nominally healthy donors provided the samples, though records likely missed some immune exposures. Trimming left V 5 bases short and J 0 bases short, with 17 bases between. CDR3 size: 17 residues. In germline, CDR1 is SGHAT, CDR2 FQDESV (reference sequence). The sample consisted of PBMCs. The clonotype comes from a woman aged 40 to 55 in good health and CMV-seronegative. The chain is built from TRBV11-1 and TRBJ2-1, with TRBD2 as a possible D gene (6 bases). The CDR3 loop is CASSALASAVSYNEQFF. The CDR3 bases are TGTGCCAGCAGCGCCTTAGCTAGCGCCGTCTCCTACAATGAGCAGTTCTTC.